These 27 T cell receptor beta chains were all obtained from the same sample, sequenced in a study of T cell responses to AZD1222 COVID-19 vaccine (dated by TCRdb to the early 2020s). The time point label of this sample denotes: about 28 days (+/-7) after the second vaccine dose. Library generation was performed with the immunoSEQ multiplex PCR assay. TCRdb re-hosts the immuneACCESS table, in-frame sequences only. Its copies lack some clones; in the studies checked, an unresolved V gene accounts for under half of them, and the cause for the rest is not known. The sample data list some 100,000 clones, and around 87% of these were observed just once. The top ten clonotypes cover about 4% of the sample. The specimen comprised peripheral blood, sampled 28 days after the second AZD1222 dose. The receptors here all came from an adult who received the AZD1222 COVID-19 vaccine.

This clone was detected once. V usage is TRBV28 and J usage is TRBJ1-3; D unresolved. The CDR3 has 15 residues. V lost 6 bases and J lost 0, with 12 bases in between. Germline V gene data show CDR1 as MDHEN and CDR2 as SYDVKM. CDR3 bases: TGTGCCAGCAGGTCCCTAGCGAGCTCTGGAAACACCATATATTTT. Its protein is CASRSLASSGNTIYF. Full variable domain (remainder filled in from reference TRBV28 and TRBJ1-3): DVKVTQSSRYLVKRTGEKVFLECVQDMDHENMFWYRQDPGLGLRLIYFSYDVKMKEKGDIPEGYSVSREKKERFSLILESASTNQTSMYLCASRSLASSGNTIYFGEGSWLTVV.

This chain's CDR3 is CASRLGRYTEAFF. Here the CDR3 DNA reads TGTGCCAGCAGACTAGGGAGGTACACTGAAGCTTTCTTT. The rearrangement uses TRBV12-3 or TRBV12-4 and TRBJ1-1; D not certain. This CDR3 comprises 13 residues. V was cut by 6 bases and J by 3 bases, with 11 bases left in between.

This chain joins TRBV29-1 and TRBJ2-1, with TRBD1 matching 7 bases. The CDR3 has 14 residues. Losses at the gene ends were 3 bases for V and 3 bases for J; bases not matched to a gene: 5. Germline loops: CDR1 SQVTM, CDR2 ANQGSEA. In DNA, the CDR3 is TGCAGCGTTGAGGACAGGCCAGTCTACAATGAGCAGTTCTTC. This sequence encodes CSVEDRPVYNEQFF.

The gene calls are TRBV9 and TRBJ2-1, with 10 bases lining up with TRBD2. The ends lost 2 bases at V and 7 bases at J; junction bases unmatched: 6. In germline, CDR1 is SGDLS, CDR2 YYNGEE. The CDR3 loop spans 15 amino acids. The chain's CDR3 is CASSVSGGVVNEQFF. Here the CDR3 DNA reads TGTGCCAGCAGCGTCAGCGGGGGGGTGGTGAATGAGCAGTTCTTC.

This chain connects TRBV7-2 to TRBJ2-7, with 7 nucleotides matching TRBD2. V was pared by 2 bases and J by 0 bases, with 16 bases of the junction left unmatched. Germline-derived CDR1 and CDR2 are SGHTA and FQGNSA. CDR3 length equals 19 residues. The CDR3 is CASSLQQGGPFLRSYEQYF. CDR3 nucleotide sequence: TGTGCCAGCAGCTTACAGCAGGGAGGGCCGTTTTTACGCTCCTACGAGCAGTACTTC.

The V and J genes are TRBV6-5 and TRBJ1-2, with 7 positions matching TRBD1. Trimming at V came to 5 bases and at J to 3 bases, leaving 9 bases not matched to a gene. Germline CDR1 MNHEY, CDR2 SVGAGI. This CDR3 region has 15 residues. The CDR3 sequence is CASSPRDSPHYGYTF. In DNA form, the CDR3 reads TGTGCCAGCAGTCCCCGGGACAGCCCACACTATGGCTACACCTTC.

The chain couples TRBV24-1 to TRBJ2-2; a weak D match, TRBD1 (6 bases). CDR1 and CDR2 from the germline V gene are KGHDR and SFDVKD. With 0 bases removed from V and 1 base from J, the gap between germline ends came to 8 bases. The length of the CDR3 is 16 residues. This chain's CDR3 is CATSDLRGRNTGELFF. In DNA, the CDR3 is TGTGCCACCAGTGATTTGAGGGGGAGGAACACCGGGGAGCTGTTTTTT.

The chain couples TRBV6-2 or TRBV6-3 to TRBJ2-7, with D hard to call. V dropped 4 bases and J dropped 5 bases, with 12 bases sitting between them. The CDR3 loop spans 13 amino acids. The germline V gene encodes CDR1 MNHEY and CDR2 SVGEGT. The chain's CDR3 is CASSSPPIHEQYF. In DNA, the CDR3 is TGTGCCAGCAGTTCCCCTCCTATACACGAGCAGTACTTC.

This sequence joins TRBV29-1 and TRBJ2-3; D uncertain. The germline gives CDR1 SQVTM, CDR2 ANQGSEA. CDR3 size: 9 residues. V was clipped by 4 bases and J by 7 bases, with 3 bases between them. CDR3 sequence reads: CSVANTQYF. The CDR3 region has the DNA TGCAGCGTTGCGAATACGCAGTATTTT.

A single count supports this clone. This chain uses TRBV19 with TRBJ2-3; the match to TRBD1 covers 9 bases. Germline V gives CDR1 LNHDA, CDR2 SQIVND (reference sequence). The J segment lost 4 bases and the V segment lost 6 bases, leaving 5 bases of the junction unmatched. This CDR3 has 14 residues. The CDR3 DNA sequence: TGTGCCAGTAGAGACAGGGGGGCCGCAGATACGCAGTATTTT. Translated, it gives CASRDRGAADTQYF.

The V call is TRBV2, the J call TRBJ1-6; 8 positions match TRBD1. The CDR3 runs 13 residues. With 7 bases clipped from V and 10 bases from J, the junction kept 6 bases outside the gene matches. Looked up from germline, CDR1 is SNHLY and CDR2 is FYNNEI. CDR3 DNA: TGTGCCAGCAAGTGGGACAGGTCCTCACCCCTCCACTTT. This sequence encodes CASKWDRSSPLHF.

The chain couples TRBV7-2 to TRBJ2-2; no definite D call. Looked up from germline, CDR1 is SGHTA and CDR2 is FQGNSA. This CDR3 is built from 13 residues. V lost 4 bases, J lost 7 bases, and 10 bases lay in between. The CDR3 sequence is CASSSISVGELFF. The CDR3 DNA reads as TGTGCCAGCAGCTCCATCTCGGTCGGGGAGCTGTTTTTT.

This clone was counted a single time. This chain uses TRBV6-2 or TRBV6-3 with TRBJ2-2; no firm D call. V dropped 2 bases and J dropped 2 bases, with 9 bases sitting between them. Per the germline V gene, CDR1 is MNHEY and CDR2 is SVGEGT. The CDR3 runs to 15 residues. As DNA, the CDR3 is TGTGCCAGCAGTTACGGCGACACCAACACCGGGGAGCTGTTTTTT. Encoded protein: CASSYGDTNTGELFF.

This clone has a handful of counts. The V call is TRBV1, the J call TRBJ2-1. TRBV1 constitutes a pseudogene. CDR3 length: 18 residues. The CDR3: CTSSQDPWGEQGLDEQFF. The CDR3 bases are TGCACCAGCAGCCAAGATCCCTGGGGGGAGCAGGGGCTGGATGAGCAGTTCTTC.

The gene calls are TRBV30 and TRBJ2-2; tentatively, D is TRBD2 (7 bases). CDR1 is GTSNPN, CDR2 SVGIG, per germline (reference sequence). The CDR3 is 15 amino acids. Trimming took off 7 bases at V and 4 bases at J, with 19 bases between the two ends. CDR3 bases: TGTGCCTCCTCGCGGGGGCGGTCGGGCACCGGGGAGCTGTTTTTT. Translating gives CASSRGRSGTGELFF.

The CDR3 loop is CASSPRDRLGAAFF. The DNA for the CDR3 is TGTGCCAGCAGCCCCCGGGACAGGCTTGGTGCAGCTTTCTTT. This chain joins TRBV7-2 and TRBJ1-1; 8 nucleotides line up with TRBD1. Germline lookup yields CDR1 SGHTA and CDR2 FQGNSA. The CDR3 contains 14 residues. V dropped 5 bases and J dropped 10; count of bases not matched to a gene: 12.

This clone was recorded only once. The rearrangement links TRBV5-6 to TRBJ1-2; D uncertain. The V end lost 6 bases, the J end lost 5 bases, and 11 bases lay between the germline ends. Germline lookup yields CDR1 SGHDT and CDR2 YYEEEE. This CDR3 region has 12 residues. Here the CDR3 DNA reads TGTGCCAGCATAAGAGCGGGGTATGGCTACACCTTC. It translates to CASIRAGYGYTF. The full variable domain, rest sourced from reference TRBV5-6 and TRBJ1-2, is DAGVTQSPTHLIKTRGQQVTLRCSPKSGHDTVSWYQQALGQGPQFIFQYYEEEERQRGNFPDRFSGHQFPNYSSELNVNALLLGDSALYLCASIRAGYGYTFGSGTRLTVV.

A word on this clone: The sample has other DNA sequences that encode this CDR3 too. The CDR3 DNA sequence: TGTGCCAGCAGCGTAGGCGGATATAGCAATCAGCCCCAGCATTTT. Its translation is CASSVGGYSNQPQHF. The chain uses TRBV9 and TRBJ1-5; D gene unclear. With 0 bases removed from V and 0 bases from J, the gap between germline ends came to 7 bases. The CDR3 extends over 15 amino acids. Germline lookup yields CDR1 SGDLS and CDR2 YYNGEE.

This clone appeared a single time. The rearrangement links TRBV9 to TRBJ2-3; D gene ambiguous. This CDR3 region has 15 residues. Germline CDR1 and CDR2: SGDLS and YYNGEE. Trimming took 1 base from V and 1 from J, leaving 10 bases between them. DNA for the CDR3: TGTGCCAGCAGCGTAACGTCTGGGGGCACAGATACGCAGTATTTT. The encoded protein is CASSVTSGGTDTQYF.

This chain uses TRBV5-1 with TRBJ1-1, with TRBD1 matching 10 bases. Germline trimming cut 3 bases from V and 3 bases from J; bases unmatched to any gene: 8. The CDR3 length is 16 residues. The germline V gene encodes CDR1 SGHRS and CDR2 YFSETQ. CDR3 region: CASSSGTGVGYTEAFF. As DNA, the CDR3 is TGCGCCAGCAGCTCTGGGACAGGGGTCGGGTACACTGAAGCTTTCTTT.

V gene TRBV7-3 combines with J gene TRBJ1-6; no reliable D call. This CDR3 region has 13 residues. The V end was cut by 4 bases, the J end by 9 bases, with 10 bases between. The germline gives CDR1 SGHTA, CDR2 FQGTGA. The CDR3 coding sequence is TGTGCCAGCAGCTCGACGGAGGGTTCACCCCTCCACTTT. Protein product: CASSSTEGSPLHF.

This clone was detected only once. The V call is TRBV4-2, the J call TRBJ1-4; D is unresolved. The CDR3 is 13 residues long. Trimming took 0 bases from V and 6 from J, leaving 5 bases between them. Germline CDR1 is LGHNA and CDR2 is YNFKEQ. This chain's CDR3 is CASSQEAHEKLFF. Here the CDR3 DNA reads TGTGCCAGCAGCCAAGAGGCGCATGAAAAACTGTTTTTT.

This clone occurred once. The chain couples TRBV7-2 to TRBJ2-7; the D gene is possibly TRBD2 (6 bases). Germline CDR1 SGHTA, CDR2 FQGNSA. V lost 5 bases, J lost 3 bases, and 14 bases lay in between. The CDR3 is 14 residues long. CDR3 protein: CASSKDPGGYEQYF. The CDR3, as DNA: TGTGCCAGCAGCAAAGACCCCGGGGGCTACGAGCAGTACTTC.

The rearrangement joins TRBV19 to TRBJ2-5; D is unresolved. Germline-derived CDR1 and CDR2 are LNHDA and SQIVND (reference sequence). The CDR3 totals 13 residues. Trimming took 5 bases from V and 2 from J, leaving 9 bases between them. The CDR3 is CASSLVAQETQYF. CDR3 DNA sequence: TGTGCCAGTAGTTTGGTCGCACAAGAGACCCAGTACTTC.

The J gene is TRBJ2-3, the V gene TRBV4-3; D not resolved. V was clipped by 0 bases and J by 2 bases, with 15 bases between them. This CDR3 region has 17 residues. Germline loops: CDR1 LGHNA, CDR2 YSLEER. This chain's CDR3 is CASSQDPARQNTDTQYF. DNA for the CDR3: TGCGCCAGCAGCCAAGACCCCGCCCGACAAAACACAGATACGCAGTATTTT.

The chain couples TRBV7-2 to TRBJ2-2, with D perhaps TRBD2 (6 bases). The germline V and J ends were trimmed by 2 bases and 6 bases, with 10 bases remaining between them. The CDR3 length is 14 residues. Germline-derived CDR1 and CDR2 are SGHTA and FQGNSA. In DNA, the CDR3 is TGTGCCAGCAGCTTAAGACTAGTCGCCGGGGAGCTGTTTTTT. As protein: CASSLRLVAGELFF.

This chain uses TRBV7-9 with TRBJ2-7, with TRBD1 matching 11 bases. The V gene's germline CDR1 is SEHNR and CDR2 FQNEAQ (reference sequence). This CDR3 has 16 amino acids. The V and J ends lost 4 bases and 7 bases, in that order; junction bases with no gene match: 12. This CDR3 reads CASSSWTGGSTGEQYF. For the CDR3, the DNA is TGTGCCAGCAGCTCCTGGACAGGGGGCTCAACGGGAGAGCAGTACTTC.